A selection of T cell receptor beta chains follows, all from one sample in a study of T cells in Graves' hyperthyroidism and ophthalmopathy. TCRdb reprocessed the multiplex PCR reads via MiXCR and lists one record per CDR3 protein. The sample includes approximately 400,000 distinct CDR3 sequences, approximately 15% of them seen just once. The sequencing input was blood. Receptor source: an older woman with Graves' hyperthyroidism. Both conserved end residues are part of each CDR3. D genes are given only for firm matches. Some rows have no size entry. The others give once, few or many, or a class for an expanded clone.

v_call: TRBV12-3/TRBV12-4
d_call: TRBD1
j_call: TRBJ1-5
clone_size: many
cdr3_nt: TGTGCCAGCAGTATTCGGGACAGGGGGATTCAGCCCCAGCATTTT
cdr3_aa: CASSIRDRGIQPQHF

v_call: TRBV7-9
d_call: NA
j_call: TRBJ2-7
clone_size: many
cdr3_nt: TGTGCCAGCCTTCCCTACGAGCAGTACTTC
cdr3_aa: CASLPYEQYF

v_call: TRBV12-3/TRBV12-4
d_call: TRBD2
j_call: TRBJ2-1
clone_size: many
cdr3_nt: TGTGCCAGCAGTTTGCGGCGGGAGGGTGGTGAGCAGTTCTTC
cdr3_aa: CASSLRREGGEQFF

v_call: TRBV12-3/TRBV12-4
d_call: NA
j_call: TRBJ2-4
clone_size: many
cdr3_nt: TGTGCCAGCAGTTTCGCCAAAAACATTCAGTACTTC
cdr3_aa: CASSFAKNIQYF

v_call: TRBV19
d_call: TRBD1
j_call: TRBJ2-2
clone_size: NA
cdr3_nt: TGTGCCAGTAAGGGCAGGGGGCGATCCGGGGAGCTGTTTTTT
cdr3_aa: CASKGRGRSGELFF

v_call: TRBV24-1
d_call: NA
j_call: TRBJ2-1
clone_size: many
cdr3_nt: TGTGCCACCAGTGATTACGGGCCGGGCTCCTACAATGAGCAGTTCTTC
cdr3_aa: CATSDYGPGSYNEQFF

v_call: TRBV5-1
d_call: TRBD1
j_call: TRBJ2-5
clone_size: many
cdr3_nt: TGCGCCAGCAGCATGCGACAGGGGAGAGAGACCCAGTACTTC
cdr3_aa: CASSMRQGRETQYF

v_call: TRBV28
d_call: TRBD1
j_call: TRBJ1-4
clone_size: many
cdr3_nt: TGTGCCAGCCTAGACAGGGGGAATGAAAAACTGTTTTTT
cdr3_aa: CASLDRGNEKLFF

v_call: TRBV6-9
d_call: TRBD2
j_call: TRBJ2-4
clone_size: few
cdr3_nt: TGTGCCAGCAGTTATCTAGCGGGACAAGCCAAAAACATTCAGTACTTC
cdr3_aa: CASSYLAGQAKNIQYF

v_call: TRBV24-1
d_call: NA
j_call: TRBJ2-3
clone_size: few
cdr3_nt: TGTGCCACAGCCAGAGACACAGATACGCAGTATTTT
cdr3_aa: CATARDTDTQYF

v_call: TRBV30
d_call: TRBD2
j_call: TRBJ2-5
clone_size: many
cdr3_nt: TGTGCCTGGGCCGGGACTAGCGGGAGGTACAAGACCCAGTACTTC
cdr3_aa: CAWAGTSGRYKTQYF

v_call: TRBV5-1
d_call: TRBD2
j_call: TRBJ2-2
clone_size: NA
cdr3_nt: TGCGCCAGCAGCCCGGGGACTAGCGGGAGGAACACCGGGGAGCTGTTTTTT
cdr3_aa: CASSPGTSGRNTGELFF

v_call: TRBV19
d_call: TRBD2
j_call: TRBJ2-4
clone_size: NA
cdr3_nt: TGTGCCAGTAGTATAATGCGGGAGGGCCTGAACATTCAGTACTTC
cdr3_aa: CASSIMREGLNIQYF

v_call: TRBV6-1
d_call: NA
j_call: TRBJ1-1
clone_size: NA
cdr3_nt: TGTGCCAGCAGTGGCTGGACAACGAACACTGAAGCTTTCTTT
cdr3_aa: CASSGWTTNTEAFF

v_call: TRBV20-1
d_call: TRBD2
j_call: TRBJ2-3
clone_size: many
cdr3_nt: TGCAGTGCTAGTTCGGTCGGCGGGAGGGCTCGGAGCACAGATACGCAGTATTTT
cdr3_aa: CSASSVGGRARSTDTQYF

v_call: TRBV20-1
d_call: NA
j_call: TRBJ2-5
clone_size: few
cdr3_nt: TGCAGTGCTTGGACTGCCGCCCAAGAGACCCAGTACTTC
cdr3_aa: CSAWTAAQETQYF

v_call: TRBV7-2
d_call: NA
j_call: TRBJ2-5
clone_size: many
cdr3_nt: TGTGCCAGCAGCCCCTCAGCAGGGTTTCAAGAGACCCAGTACTTC
cdr3_aa: CASSPSAGFQETQYF

v_call: TRBV3-1
d_call: TRBD2
j_call: TRBJ2-3
clone_size: many
cdr3_nt: TGTGCCAGCAGCCAAGGGACTAGCGGGTCAGATACGCAGTATTTT
cdr3_aa: CASSQGTSGSDTQYF

v_call: TRBV30
d_call: NA
j_call: TRBJ1-1
clone_size: many
cdr3_nt: TGTGCCTGGAATTTAGAGGGGTCGAAAGCTTTCTTT
cdr3_aa: CAWNLEGSKAFF

v_call: TRBV11-3
d_call: TRBD2
j_call: TRBJ2-1
clone_size: many
cdr3_nt: TGTGCCAGCAGCCTCCCTATGGGGGGGGGTTCCTACAATGAGCAGTTCTTC
cdr3_aa: CASSLPMGGGSYNEQFF

v_call: TRBV20-1
d_call: NA
j_call: TRBJ2-3
clone_size: many
cdr3_nt: TGCAGTGCCCCCCCCGGGCAGGGAGCAGATACGCAGTATTTT
cdr3_aa: CSAPPGQGADTQYF

v_call: TRBV19
d_call: NA
j_call: TRBJ1-4
clone_size: many
cdr3_nt: TGTGCCAGTAGTATGGGGTTTCGAGAAAAACTGTTTTTT
cdr3_aa: CASSMGFREKLFF

v_call: TRBV9
d_call: NA
j_call: TRBJ1-4
clone_size: many
cdr3_nt: TGTGCCAGCAGCGTAGGGGGGGCTAATGAAAAACTGTTTTTT
cdr3_aa: CASSVGGANEKLFF

v_call: TRBV2
d_call: NA
j_call: TRBJ1-2
clone_size: NA
cdr3_nt: TGTGCCAGCAGTGGGGCAGTCTTAAACTATGGCTACACCTTC
cdr3_aa: CASSGAVLNYGYTF

v_call: TRBV29-1
d_call: TRBD2
j_call: TRBJ2-1
clone_size: many
cdr3_nt: TGCAGCGTTGACCCCCCGGGACTAGCGGGAATGTACAATGAGCAGTTCTTC
cdr3_aa: CSVDPPGLAGMYNEQFF

v_call: TRBV5-1
d_call: NA
j_call: TRBJ2-1
clone_size: many
cdr3_nt: TGCGCCAGCAGCTTGGTTGGGGACTCCTACAATGAGCAGTTCTTC
cdr3_aa: CASSLVGDSYNEQFF

v_call: TRBV12-3/TRBV12-4
d_call: TRBD2
j_call: TRBJ2-3
clone_size: many
cdr3_nt: TGTGCCAGCAGGACTAGCGGTTTCTCAGATACGCAGTATTTT
cdr3_aa: CASRTSGFSDTQYF

v_call: TRBV3-1
d_call: NA
j_call: TRBJ1-6
clone_size: many
cdr3_nt: TGTGCCAGCAGCCAGAGGACTGGGGGGCCCCTCCACTTT
cdr3_aa: CASSQRTGGPLHF

v_call: TRBV19
d_call: TRBD2
j_call: TRBJ2-1
clone_size: once
cdr3_nt: TGTGCCAGTAGTGCCGGGACTAGCGGGAGGTTGGATGAGCAGTTCTTC
cdr3_aa: CASSAGTSGRLDEQFF

v_call: TRBV27
d_call: NA
j_call: TRBJ2-5
clone_size: NA
cdr3_nt: TGTGCCAGCAGAGGGACGGAAGAGACCCAGTACTTC
cdr3_aa: CASRGTEETQYF

v_call: TRBV9
d_call: NA
j_call: TRBJ1-1
clone_size: NA
cdr3_nt: TGTGCCAGCAGGGACCCCCGGGGAGGGCATGAAGCTTTCTTT
cdr3_aa: CASRDPRGGHEAFF

v_call: TRBV7-6
d_call: NA
j_call: TRBJ1-3
clone_size: once
cdr3_nt: TGTGCCAGCAGCTTAGGTCCGGTTGCTGGAAACACCATATATTTT
cdr3_aa: CASSLGPVAGNTIYF

v_call: TRBV6-1
d_call: NA
j_call: TRBJ1-2
clone_size: NA
cdr3_nt: TGTGCCAGCAGTGAAGAACAGGGACCTCTTCTCGGCTACACCTTC
cdr3_aa: CASSEEQGPLLGYTF

v_call: TRBV19
d_call: NA
j_call: TRBJ2-7
clone_size: few
cdr3_nt: TGTGCCAGTAGAGCCGGGACAACTAAAAACGAGCAGTACTTC
cdr3_aa: CASRAGTTKNEQYF

v_call: TRBV11-2
d_call: TRBD1
j_call: TRBJ1-5
clone_size: NA
cdr3_nt: TGTGCCAGCAGCCTACGGGACAGGGGGCAGATTCAGCCCCAGCATTTT
cdr3_aa: CASSLRDRGQIQPQHF

v_call: TRBV3-1
d_call: TRBD2
j_call: TRBJ2-5
clone_size: many
cdr3_nt: TGTGCCAGCAGCCGAGAGGGACTAGCGGGAGTTGAGACCCAGTACTTC
cdr3_aa: CASSREGLAGVETQYF

v_call: TRBV5-1
d_call: NA
j_call: TRBJ1-4
clone_size: many
cdr3_nt: TGCGCCAGCAGCCCGGCAATGGTAAAGGGTGAACTGTTTTTT
cdr3_aa: CASSPAMVKGELFF

v_call: TRBV7-9
d_call: NA
j_call: TRBJ1-1
clone_size: few
cdr3_nt: TGTGCCAGCAGCCGCTTTGCAGCGGTTGAAGCTTTCTTT
cdr3_aa: CASSRFAAVEAFF

v_call: TRBV29-1
d_call: NA
j_call: TRBJ2-1
clone_size: many
cdr3_nt: TGCAGCGGGGTGGGGGGCTCCTACAATGAGCAGTTCTTC
cdr3_aa: CSGVGGSYNEQFF

v_call: TRBV20-1
d_call: TRBD2
j_call: TRBJ2-1
clone_size: many
cdr3_nt: TGCAGTGCTAGAGATTCAAGCGGGAGCTACAATGAGCAGTTCTTC
cdr3_aa: CSARDSSGSYNEQFF

v_call: TRBV3-1
d_call: TRBD2
j_call: TRBJ2-5
clone_size: NA
cdr3_nt: TGTGCCAGCAGCCGCGGGACTAGCGGGGGGTTAGGGACCCAGTACTTC
cdr3_aa: CASSRGTSGGLGTQYF

v_call: TRBV30
d_call: NA
j_call: TRBJ1-1
clone_size: many
cdr3_nt: TGTGCCTGGAGTGTACGCAGGTCGGGTGAAGCTTTCTTT
cdr3_aa: CAWSVRRSGEAFF

v_call: TRBV24-1
d_call: NA
j_call: TRBJ2-3
clone_size: many
cdr3_nt: TGTGCCACCAGTGATGCCTCGGCAGATACGCAGTATTTT
cdr3_aa: CATSDASADTQYF

v_call: TRBV24-1
d_call: NA
j_call: TRBJ1-4
clone_size: many
cdr3_nt: TGTGCCACCAGTGCCGGGTACGGAGAAAAACTGTTTTTT
cdr3_aa: CATSAGYGEKLFF

v_call: TRBV6-2/TRBV6-3
d_call: TRBD2
j_call: TRBJ2-1
clone_size: few
cdr3_nt: TGTGCCAGCAGTTACGTCCTAGCGGGAACGGGTGAGCAGTTCTTC
cdr3_aa: CASSYVLAGTGEQFF

v_call: TRBV3-1
d_call: NA
j_call: TRBJ2-7
clone_size: many
cdr3_nt: TGTGCCAGCAGCCAAGAAGGCGAGCAGTACTTC
cdr3_aa: CASSQEGEQYF

v_call: TRBV20-1
d_call: NA
j_call: TRBJ2-5
clone_size: many
cdr3_nt: TGCAGTGCTAGTTTCAGGGAGGAGACCCAGTACTTC
cdr3_aa: CSASFREETQYF

v_call: TRBV24-1
d_call: TRBD1
j_call: TRBJ1-2
clone_size: many
cdr3_nt: TGTGCCACCAGTGATGCCCCCGGGACAGGGTCCTATGGCTACACCTTC
cdr3_aa: CATSDAPGTGSYGYTF

v_call: TRBV11-2
d_call: TRBD2
j_call: TRBJ2-1
clone_size: NA
cdr3_nt: TGTGCCAGCAGCGGAGGGGGGACTAGCGGGGAAAGCCAGTTCTTC
cdr3_aa: CASSGGGTSGESQFF

v_call: TRBV10-2
d_call: NA
j_call: TRBJ2-2
clone_size: NA
cdr3_nt: TGCGCCAGCAGTACGCAGCCCTCCGGGGAGCTGTTTTTT
cdr3_aa: CASSTQPSGELFF

v_call: TRBV2
d_call: NA
j_call: TRBJ1-1
clone_size: many
cdr3_nt: TGTGCCAGCAGTGCGTTACAGATGAACACTGAAGCTTTCTTT
cdr3_aa: CASSALQMNTEAFF

v_call: TRBV9
d_call: TRBD2
j_call: TRBJ2-1
clone_size: many
cdr3_nt: TGTGCCAGCAGCGTTAGGGCGGGAGTGGGGGATGAGCAGTTCTTC
cdr3_aa: CASSVRAGVGDEQFF

v_call: TRBV12-3/TRBV12-4
d_call: TRBD1
j_call: TRBJ2-1
clone_size: many
cdr3_nt: TGTGCCAGCAGTCCGAACAGGGGTAGGTTCCACAATGAGCAGTTCTTC
cdr3_aa: CASSPNRGRFHNEQFF

v_call: TRBV28
d_call: NA
j_call: TRBJ1-5
clone_size: many
cdr3_nt: TGTGCCAGCAGACAAGGGCTTGGTAGCAATCAGCCCCAGCATTTT
cdr3_aa: CASRQGLGSNQPQHF

v_call: TRBV24-1
d_call: TRBD2
j_call: TRBJ2-1
clone_size: many
cdr3_nt: TGTGCCACCAGTGATTCCCGGACTAGCGTGGGTGAGCAGTTCTTC
cdr3_aa: CATSDSRTSVGEQFF

v_call: TRBV5-1
d_call: TRBD1
j_call: TRBJ1-1
clone_size: once
cdr3_nt: TGCGCCAGCGGGACGGGACAGCACACTAAAGCTTTCTTT
cdr3_aa: CASGTGQHTKAFF

v_call: TRBV4-1
d_call: NA
j_call: TRBJ1-4
clone_size: many
cdr3_nt: TGCGCCAGCAGCCAAGGGGGCACAGGGACTAATGAAAAACTGTTTTTT
cdr3_aa: CASSQGGTGTNEKLFF